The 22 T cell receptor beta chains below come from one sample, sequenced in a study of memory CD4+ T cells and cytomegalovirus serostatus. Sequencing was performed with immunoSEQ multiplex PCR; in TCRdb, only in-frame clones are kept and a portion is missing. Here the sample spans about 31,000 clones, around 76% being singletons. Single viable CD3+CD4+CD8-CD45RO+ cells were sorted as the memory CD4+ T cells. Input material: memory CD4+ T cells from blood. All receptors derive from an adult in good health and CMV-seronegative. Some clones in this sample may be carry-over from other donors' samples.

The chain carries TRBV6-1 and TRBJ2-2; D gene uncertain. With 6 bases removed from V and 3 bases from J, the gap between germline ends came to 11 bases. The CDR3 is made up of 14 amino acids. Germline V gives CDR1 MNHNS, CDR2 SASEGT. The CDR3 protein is CASSPFRDTGELFF. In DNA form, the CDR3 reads TGTGCCAGCAGCCCGTTCCGAGACACCGGGGAGCTGTTTTTT.

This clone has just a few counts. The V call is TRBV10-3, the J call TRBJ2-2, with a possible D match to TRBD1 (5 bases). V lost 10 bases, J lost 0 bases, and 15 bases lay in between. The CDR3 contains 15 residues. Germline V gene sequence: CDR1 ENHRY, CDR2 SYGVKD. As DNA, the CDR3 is TGTGCCACCCGGCGTGGGGCCGCGAACACCGGGGAGCTGTTTTTT. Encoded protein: CATRRGAANTGELFF.

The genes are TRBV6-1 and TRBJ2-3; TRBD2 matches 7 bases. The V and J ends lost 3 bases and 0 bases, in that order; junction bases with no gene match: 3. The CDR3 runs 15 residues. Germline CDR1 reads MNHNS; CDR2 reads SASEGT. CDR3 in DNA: TGTGCCAGCAGTGAGGGGGAGGGAAGCACAGATACGCAGTATTTT. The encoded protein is CASSEGEGSTDTQYF.

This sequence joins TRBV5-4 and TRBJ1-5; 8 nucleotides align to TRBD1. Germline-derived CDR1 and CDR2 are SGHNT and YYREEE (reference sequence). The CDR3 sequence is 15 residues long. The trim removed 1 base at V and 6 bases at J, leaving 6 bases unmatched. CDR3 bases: TGTGCCAGCAGCTTGCGGTCAGACAGGGGTCAGCCCCAGCATTTT. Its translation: CASSLRSDRGQPQHF. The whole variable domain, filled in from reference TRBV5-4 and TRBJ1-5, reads ETGVTQSPTHLIKTRGQQVTLRCSSQSGHNTVSWYQQALGQGPQFIFQYYREEENGRGNFPPRFSGLQFPNYSSELNVNALELDDSALYLCASSLRSDRGQPQHFGDGTRLSIL.

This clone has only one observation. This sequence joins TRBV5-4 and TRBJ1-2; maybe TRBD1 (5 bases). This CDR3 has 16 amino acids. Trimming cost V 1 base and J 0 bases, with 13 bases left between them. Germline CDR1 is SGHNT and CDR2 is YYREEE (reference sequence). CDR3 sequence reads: CASSLPGRGANYGYTF. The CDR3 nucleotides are TGTGCCAGCAGCTTGCCGGGTAGGGGAGCTAACTATGGCTACACCTTC. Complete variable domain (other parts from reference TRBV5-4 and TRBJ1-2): ETGVTQSPTHLIKTRGQQVTLRCSSQSGHNTVSWYQQALGQGPQFIFQYYREEENGRGNFPPRFSGLQFPNYSSELNVNALELDDSALYLCASSLPGRGANYGYTFGSGTRLTVV.

CDR3 amino acids: CASSEGQYGYTF. The CDR3 coding sequence is TGTGCCAGCAGCGAGGGACAGTATGGCTACACCTTC. The V and J genes are TRBV11-3 and TRBJ1-2, with TRBD1 matching over 7 bases. J lost 5 bases, V lost 5 bases, and 2 bases had no gene match. The CDR3 length is 12 residues. Germline CDR1 and CDR2: SGHNT and YENEEA.

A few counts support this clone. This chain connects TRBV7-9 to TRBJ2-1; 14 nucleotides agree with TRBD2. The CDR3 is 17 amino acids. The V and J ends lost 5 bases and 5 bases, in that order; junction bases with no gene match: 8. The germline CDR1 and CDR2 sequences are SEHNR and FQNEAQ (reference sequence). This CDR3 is CASSRGLAGGKNNEQFF. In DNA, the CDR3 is TGTGCCAGCAGCCGAGGACTAGCGGGGGGTAAAAACAATGAGCAGTTCTTC.

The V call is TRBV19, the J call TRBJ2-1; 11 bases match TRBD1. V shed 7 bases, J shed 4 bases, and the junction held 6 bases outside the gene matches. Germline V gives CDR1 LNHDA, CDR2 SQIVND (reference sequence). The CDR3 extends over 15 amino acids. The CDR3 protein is CASNSGTGGYNEQFF. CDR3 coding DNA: TGTGCCAGTAACTCCGGGACAGGGGGTTACAATGAGCAGTTCTTC.

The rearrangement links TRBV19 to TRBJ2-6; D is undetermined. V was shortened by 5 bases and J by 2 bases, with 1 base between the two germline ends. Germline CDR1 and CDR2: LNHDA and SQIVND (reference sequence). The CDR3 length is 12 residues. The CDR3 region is CASSPGANVLTF. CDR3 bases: TGTGCCAGTAGTCCTGGGGCCAACGTCCTGACTTTC. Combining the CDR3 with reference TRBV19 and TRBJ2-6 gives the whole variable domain DGGITQSPKYLFRKEGQNVTLSCEQNLNHDAMYWYRQDPGQGLRLIYYSQIVNDFQKGDIAEGYSVSREKKESFPLTVTSAQKNPTAFYLCASSPGANVLTFGAGSRLTVL.

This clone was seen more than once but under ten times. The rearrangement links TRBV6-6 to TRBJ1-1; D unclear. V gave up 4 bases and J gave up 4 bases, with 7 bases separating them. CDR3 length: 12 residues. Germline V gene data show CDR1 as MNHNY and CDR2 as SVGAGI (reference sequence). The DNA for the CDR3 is TGTGCCAGCAGTTCCCCCGGCACTGAAGCTTTCTTT. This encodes CASSSPGTEAFF.

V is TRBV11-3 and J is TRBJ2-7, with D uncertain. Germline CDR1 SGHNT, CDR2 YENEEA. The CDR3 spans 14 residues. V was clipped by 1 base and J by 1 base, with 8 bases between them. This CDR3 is CASSLVRASYEQYF. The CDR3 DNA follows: TGTGCCAGCAGCTTAGTACGCGCTTCCTACGAGCAGTACTTC.

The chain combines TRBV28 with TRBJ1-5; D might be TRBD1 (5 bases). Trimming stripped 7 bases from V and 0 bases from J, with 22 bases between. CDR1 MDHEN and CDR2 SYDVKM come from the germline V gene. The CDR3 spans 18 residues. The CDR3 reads CASKDHDQGLYSNQPQHF. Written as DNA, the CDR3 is TGTGCCAGCAAAGACCATGATCAGGGCCTTTATAGCAATCAGCCCCAGCATTTT.

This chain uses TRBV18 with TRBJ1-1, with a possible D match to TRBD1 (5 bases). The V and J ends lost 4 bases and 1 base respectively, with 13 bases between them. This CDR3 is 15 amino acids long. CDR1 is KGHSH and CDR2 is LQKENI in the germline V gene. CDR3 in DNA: TGTGCCAGCTCACAACCTAGTCAGGGGAACACTGAAGCTTTCTTT. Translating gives CASSQPSQGNTEAFF.

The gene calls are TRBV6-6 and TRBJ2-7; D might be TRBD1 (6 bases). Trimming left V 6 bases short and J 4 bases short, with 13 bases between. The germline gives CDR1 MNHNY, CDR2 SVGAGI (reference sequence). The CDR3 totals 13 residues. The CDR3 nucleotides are TGTGCCAGCAGCCTTCAGGACAGTTACGAGCAGTACTTC. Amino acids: CASSLQDSYEQYF.

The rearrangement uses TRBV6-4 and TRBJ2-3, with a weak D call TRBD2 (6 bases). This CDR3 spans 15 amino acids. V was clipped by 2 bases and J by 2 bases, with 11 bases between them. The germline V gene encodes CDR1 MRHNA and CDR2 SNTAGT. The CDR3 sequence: CASSDQEGTTDTQYF. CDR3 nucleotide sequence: TGTGCCAGCAGTGACCAGGAGGGTACCACAGATACGCAGTATTTT.

CDR3 DNA sequence: TGTGCCAGCAGCTTCGGGTGGACCACTGAAGCTTTCTTT. Residues: CASSFGWTTEAFF. V and J are TRBV7-3 and TRBJ1-1; no definite D call. The CDR3 totals 13 residues. From germline, CDR1 is SGHTA and CDR2 FQGTGA. Trimming cost V 3 bases and J 4 bases, with 9 bases left between them.

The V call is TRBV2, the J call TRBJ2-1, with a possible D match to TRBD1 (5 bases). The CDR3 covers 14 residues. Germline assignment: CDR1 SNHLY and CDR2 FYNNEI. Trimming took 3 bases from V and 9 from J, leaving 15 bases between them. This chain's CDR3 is CASSESYAGFEQFF. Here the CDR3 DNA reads TGTGCCAGCAGTGAGTCGTACGCAGGGTTTGAGCAGTTCTTC. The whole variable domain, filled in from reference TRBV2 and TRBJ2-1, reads EPEVTQTPSHQVTQMGQEVILRCVPISNHLYFYWYRQILGQKVEFLVSFYNNEISEKSEIFDDQFSVERPDGSNFTLKIRSTKLEDSAMYFCASSESYAGFEQFFGPGTRLTVL.

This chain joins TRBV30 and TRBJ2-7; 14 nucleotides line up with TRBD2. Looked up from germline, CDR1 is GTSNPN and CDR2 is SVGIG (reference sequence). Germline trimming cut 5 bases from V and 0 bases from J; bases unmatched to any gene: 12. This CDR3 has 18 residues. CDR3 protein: CAWDAGTSGGLSSYEQYF. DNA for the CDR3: TGTGCCTGGGACGCCGGGACTAGCGGGGGCCTCAGCTCCTACGAGCAGTACTTC.

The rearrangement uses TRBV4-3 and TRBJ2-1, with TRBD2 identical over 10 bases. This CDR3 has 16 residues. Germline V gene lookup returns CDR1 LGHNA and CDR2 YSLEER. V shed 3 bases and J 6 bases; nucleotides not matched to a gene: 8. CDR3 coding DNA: TGCGCCAGCAGCCAGGGAACTAGCGGGGCCGTCAATGAGCAGTTCTTC. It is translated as CASSQGTSGAVNEQFF.

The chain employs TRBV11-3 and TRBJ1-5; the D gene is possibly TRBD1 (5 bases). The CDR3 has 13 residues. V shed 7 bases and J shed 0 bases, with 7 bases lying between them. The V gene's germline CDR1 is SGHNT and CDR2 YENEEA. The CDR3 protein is CASIGGSNQPQHF. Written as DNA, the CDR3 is TGTGCCAGCATTGGGGGTAGCAATCAGCCCCAGCATTTT.

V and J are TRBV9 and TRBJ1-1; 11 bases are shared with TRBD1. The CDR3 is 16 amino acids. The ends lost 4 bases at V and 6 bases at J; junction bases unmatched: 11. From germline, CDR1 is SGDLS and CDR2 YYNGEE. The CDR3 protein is CASSPHGDRGDPEAFF. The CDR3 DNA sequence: TGTGCCAGCAGCCCTCACGGGGACAGGGGGGACCCTGAAGCTTTCTTT. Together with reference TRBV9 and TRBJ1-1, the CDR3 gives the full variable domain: DSGVTQTPKHLITATGQRVTLRCSPRSGDLSVYWYQQSLDQGLQFLIQYYNGEERAKGNILERFSAQQFPDLHSELNLSSLELGDSALYFCASSPHGDRGDPEAFFGQGTRLTVV.

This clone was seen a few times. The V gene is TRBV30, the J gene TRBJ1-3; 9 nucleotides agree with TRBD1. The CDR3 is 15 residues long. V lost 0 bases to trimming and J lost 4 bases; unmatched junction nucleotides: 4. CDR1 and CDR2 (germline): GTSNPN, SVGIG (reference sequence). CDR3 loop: CAWSVGTGSGNTIYF. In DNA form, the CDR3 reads TGTGCCTGGAGTGTAGGGACAGGGTCCGGAAACACCATATATTTT.